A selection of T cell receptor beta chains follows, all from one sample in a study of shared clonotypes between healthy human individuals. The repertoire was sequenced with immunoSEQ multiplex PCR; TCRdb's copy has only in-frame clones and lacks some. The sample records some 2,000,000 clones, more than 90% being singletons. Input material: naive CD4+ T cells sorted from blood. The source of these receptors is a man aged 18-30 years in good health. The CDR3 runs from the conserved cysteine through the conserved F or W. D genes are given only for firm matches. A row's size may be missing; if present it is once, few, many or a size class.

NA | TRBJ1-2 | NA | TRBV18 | CASSPPLILGYTF | TGTGCCAGCTCACCACCTCTCATCCTCGGCTACACCTTC
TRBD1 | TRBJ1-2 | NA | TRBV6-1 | CASAPAPGTGYGYTF | TGTGCCAGCGCCCCGGCGCCCGGGACAGGGTATGGCTACACCTTC
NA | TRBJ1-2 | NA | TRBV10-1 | CASSESSYRFYGYTF | TGCGCCAGCAGTGAATCCTCGTATCGATTCTATGGCTACACCTTC
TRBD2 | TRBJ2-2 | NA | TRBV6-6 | CASSPGLAGVGELFF | TGTGCCAGCAGCCCGGGACTAGCGGGAGTTGGGGAGCTGTTTTTT
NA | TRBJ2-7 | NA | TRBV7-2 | CASSLGRVAVYEQYF | TGTGCCAGCAGCTTGGGGCGGGTAGCGGTATACGAGCAGTACTTC
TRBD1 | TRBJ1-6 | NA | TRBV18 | CASSPTPGTGGSSPLHF | TGTGCCAGCTCACCAACCCCTGGGACAGGGGGCAGTTCACCCCTCCACTTT
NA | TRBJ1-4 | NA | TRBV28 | CASSRHGTNEKLFF | TGTGCCAGCAGTCGCCATGGAACTAATGAAAAACTGTTTTTT
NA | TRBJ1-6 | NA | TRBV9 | CASSVEGSNNSPLHF | TGTGCCAGCAGCGTAGAGGGATCTAATAATTCACCCCTCCACTTT
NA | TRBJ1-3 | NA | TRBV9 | CASSVAVAASGNTIYF | TGTGCCAGCAGCGTAGCTGTAGCTGCCTCTGGAAACACCATATATTTT
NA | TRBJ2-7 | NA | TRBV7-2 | CASSLALGREQYF | TGTGCCAGCAGCTTAGCGCTGGGGCGCGAGCAGTACTTC
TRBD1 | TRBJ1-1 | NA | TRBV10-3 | CAISRDRGETEAFF | TGTGCCATCAGCCGGGACAGGGGGGAGACTGAAGCTTTCTTT
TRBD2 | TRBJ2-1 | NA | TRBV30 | CAWSDLAGAQFF | TGTGCCTGGAGTGACCTAGCGGGGGCCCAGTTCTTC
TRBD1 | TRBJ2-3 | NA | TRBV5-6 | CASSPDRGLTDTQYF | TGTGCCAGCAGCCCTGACAGGGGCCTGACAGATACGCAGTATTTT
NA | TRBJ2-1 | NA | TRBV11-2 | CASSPGLQSAGEQFF | TGTGCCAGCAGCCCTGGGCTGCAATCCGCGGGGGAGCAGTTCTTC
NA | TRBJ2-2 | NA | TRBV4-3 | CASSLHMASNTGELFF | TGCGCCAGCAGCTTACACATGGCGTCGAACACCGGGGAGCTGTTTTTT
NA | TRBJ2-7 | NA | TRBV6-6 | CASSAQGGTYEQYF | TGTGCCAGCAGTGCCCAGGGAGGAACCTACGAGCAGTACTTC
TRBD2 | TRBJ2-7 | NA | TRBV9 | CASSVGGLADEQYF | TGTGCCAGCAGCGTAGGGGGACTAGCGGACGAGCAGTACTTC
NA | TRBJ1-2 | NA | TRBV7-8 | CASSSRGRAGGGYTF | TGTGCCAGCAGCTCCCGTGGGAGGGCCGGGGGCGGCTACACCTTC
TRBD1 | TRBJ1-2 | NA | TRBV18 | CASSAIQGADYGYTF | TGTGCCAGCTCGGCAATACAGGGGGCGGACTATGGCTACACCTTC
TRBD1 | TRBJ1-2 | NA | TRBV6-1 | CASSPGQLNFYGYTF | TGTGCCAGCAGTCCGGGACAGCTAAACTTCTATGGCTACACCTTC
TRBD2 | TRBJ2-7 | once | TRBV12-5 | CASGLTSVNYEQYF | TGTGCTAGTGGTTTGACTAGCGTGAACTACGAGCAGTACTTC
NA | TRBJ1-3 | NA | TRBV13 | CASSLGVVSGNTIYF | TGTGCCAGCAGCTTAGGCGTTGTCTCTGGAAACACCATATATTTT
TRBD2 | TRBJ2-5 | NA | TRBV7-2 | CASSSGLVEETQYF | TGTGCCAGCAGCTCGGGACTAGTGGAGGAGACCCAGTACTTC
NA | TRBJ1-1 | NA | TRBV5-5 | CASSLVVTQGTEAFF | TGTGCCAGCAGCTTGGTAGTGACACAAGGGACTGAAGCTTTCTTT
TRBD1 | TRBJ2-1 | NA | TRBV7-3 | CASSLDDRGDNEQFF | TGTGCCAGCAGCTTAGATGACAGGGGGGACAATGAGCAGTTCTTC
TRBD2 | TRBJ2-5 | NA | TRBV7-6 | CASSLIRGGQETQYF | TGTGCCAGCAGCTTGATCCGGGGGGGGCAAGAGACCCAGTACTTC
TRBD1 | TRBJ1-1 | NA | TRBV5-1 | CASSQQGSENTEAFF | TGCGCCAGCAGTCAACAGGGGAGTGAGAACACTGAAGCTTTCTTT
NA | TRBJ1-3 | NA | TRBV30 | CASRVSGNTIYF | TGTGCCTCCAGGGTCTCTGGAAACACCATATATTTT
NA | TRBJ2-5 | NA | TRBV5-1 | CASSLFTDIQETQYF | TGCGCCAGCAGCTTATTTACAGATATCCAAGAGACCCAGTACTTC
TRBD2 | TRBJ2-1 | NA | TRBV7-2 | CASSLAGTSGWEQFF | TGTGCCAGCAGCTTAGCAGGGACTAGCGGGTGGGAGCAGTTCTTC
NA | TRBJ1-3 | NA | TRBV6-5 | CASSRQAVSGNTIYF | TGTGCCAGCAGCCGACAGGCCGTCTCTGGAAACACCATATATTTT
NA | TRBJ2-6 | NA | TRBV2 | CASIENAGGQGIGRAPGANVLTF | TGTGCCAGCATCGAAAATGCGGGTGGACAGGGGATCGGGAGGGCCCCTGGGGCCAACGTCCTGACTTTC
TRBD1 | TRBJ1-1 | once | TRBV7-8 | CASSPTGVGEAFF | TGTGCCAGCAGCCCGACAGGGGTGGGTGAAGCTTTCTTT
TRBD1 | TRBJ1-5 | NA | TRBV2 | CASRQGGQPQHF | TGTGCCAGCAGGCAGGGGGGGCAGCCCCAGCATTTT
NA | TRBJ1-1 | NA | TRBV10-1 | CASSESKPGHEAFF | TGCGCCAGCAGTGAGTCGAAGCCGGGGCATGAAGCTTTCTTT
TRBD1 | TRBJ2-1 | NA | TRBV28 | CASSRVPQGENEQFF | TGTGCCAGCAGTAGGGTGCCTCAGGGGGAGAATGAGCAGTTCTTC
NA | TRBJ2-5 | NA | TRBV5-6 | CASSPPSAFQETQYF | TGTGCCAGCAGCCCGCCTAGCGCCTTCCAAGAGACCCAGTACTTC
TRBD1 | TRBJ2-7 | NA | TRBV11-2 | CASSRDRAYEQYF | TGTGCCAGCAGCCGGGACAGGGCCTACGAGCAGTACTTC
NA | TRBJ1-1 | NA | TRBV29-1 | CSPETANTEAFF | TGCAGCCCCGAGACAGCGAACACTGAAGCTTTCTTT
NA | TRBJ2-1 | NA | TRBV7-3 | CASSLKGSSYNEQFF | TGTGCCAGCAGCTTAAAAGGGAGCTCCTACAATGAGCAGTTCTTC
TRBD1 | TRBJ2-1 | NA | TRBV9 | CASSRGSSYNEQFF | TGTGCCAGTTCCAGGGGGAGCTCCTACAATGAGCAGTTCTTC
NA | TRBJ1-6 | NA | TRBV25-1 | CASSDSRTNSPLHF | TGTGCCAGCAGTGACAGCAGGACTAATTCACCCCTCCACTTT
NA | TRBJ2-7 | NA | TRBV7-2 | CASSLSQQYEQYF | TGTGCCAGCAGCTTATCTCAGCAGTACGAGCAGTACTTC
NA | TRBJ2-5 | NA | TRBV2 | CASKIGKETQYF | TGTGCCAGTAAAATAGGGAAAGAGACCCAGTACTTC
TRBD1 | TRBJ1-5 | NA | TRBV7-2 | CASSPTGGLWPQHF | TGTGCCAGCAGCCCGACAGGGGGTCTGTGGCCCCAGCATTTT
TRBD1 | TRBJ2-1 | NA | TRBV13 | CASSSLWTGGVMNEQFF | TGTGCCAGCAGCTCCCTTTGGACAGGGGGTGTCATGAATGAGCAGTTCTTC
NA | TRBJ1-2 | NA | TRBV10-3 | CAISDDSPYGYTF | TGTGCCATCAGTGACGACAGCCCCTATGGCTACACCTTC
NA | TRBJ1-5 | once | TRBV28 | CASSPTISNQPQHF | TGTGCCAGCTCCCCGACAATTAGCAATCAGCCCCAGCATTTT
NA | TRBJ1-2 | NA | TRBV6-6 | CASSNTGELSYGYTF | TGTGCCAGCAGTAACACCGGGGAGCTGAGCTATGGCTACACCTTC